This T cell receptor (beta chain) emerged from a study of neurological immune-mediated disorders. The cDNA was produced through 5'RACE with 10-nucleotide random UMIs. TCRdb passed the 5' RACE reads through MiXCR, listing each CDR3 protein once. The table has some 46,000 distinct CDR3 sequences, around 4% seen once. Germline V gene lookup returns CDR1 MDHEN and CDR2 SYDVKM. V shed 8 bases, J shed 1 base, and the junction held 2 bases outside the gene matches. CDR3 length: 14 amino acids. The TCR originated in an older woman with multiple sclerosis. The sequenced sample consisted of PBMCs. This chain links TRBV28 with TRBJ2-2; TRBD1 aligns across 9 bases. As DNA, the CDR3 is TGTGCCAGCCAGACAGGGGGGAACACCGGGGAGCTGTTTTTT. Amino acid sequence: CASQTGGNTGELFF.